Below, 27 T cell receptor beta chains from the same sample are listed, as sequenced in a study of T cells in Graves' hyperthyroidism and ophthalmopathy. TCR beta CDR3 sequences were amplified from RNA transcripts. Primed by the HTBI set, a first-round RT-PCR was run on the TCR CDR3. MiXCR, applied by TCRdb to the multiplex PCR reads, yields one record per CDR3 protein. The sample includes hundreds of thousands of distinct CDR3 sequences, 11% to 15% seen only once; the top ten take 10% to 13%. Sample: blood. The origin of the receptors is a woman under 30 with Graves' hyperthyroidism.

Worth noting for this clonotype: One end of the junction is discordant with germline, which a read error may explain. This rearrangement joins TRBV6-5 to TRBJ2-5; D perhaps matches TRBD2 (5 bases). CDR1 and CDR2 (germline): MNHEY, SVGAGI. The CDR3 is 13 residues long. The CDR3 sequence is CASSSPISGISNF. The CDR3 DNA reads TGTGCCAGCAGTTCCCCGATCTCGGGGATCAGCAACTTC.

This clonotype was observed many times. In DNA form, the CDR3 reads TGCAGCGCCCTCCCCCAGTTGACAGGTCGGGAGACCCAGTACTTC. Protein product: CSALPQLTGRETQYF. The chain combines TRBV29-1 with TRBJ2-5; possible D gene TRBD1, 6 bases. Trimming left V 7 bases short and J 5 bases short, with 23 bases between. The CDR3 is 15 amino acids. Germline V gene sequence: CDR1 SQVTM, CDR2 ANQGSEA.

This rearrangement joins TRBV12-3 or TRBV12-4 to TRBJ2-7; the match to TRBD2 covers 7 bases. The CDR3 runs to 16 residues. Losses at the gene ends were 1 base for V and 2 bases for J; bases not matched to a gene: 8. This CDR3 is CASSLGWTRPAYEQYF. DNA for the CDR3: TGTGCCAGCAGTTTAGGTTGGACTAGACCTGCCTACGAGCAGTACTTC.

This clonotype has ten or more counts. The chain links TRBV7-2 to TRBJ2-5; 10 bases line up with TRBD2. This CDR3 spans 17 amino acids. Trimming took 1 base from V and 4 from J; bases not matched to a gene: 9. CDR1 and CDR2 (germline): SGHTA, FQGNSA. The CDR3 bases are TGTGCCAGCAGCTTAGGGGTTTCTAGCGGGAGAAGAGAGACCCAGTACTTC. It is translated as CASSLGVSSGRRETQYF.

The gene calls are TRBV4-1 and TRBJ1-4; the D gene is possibly TRBD1 (5 bases). Per germline, CDR1 MGHRA and CDR2 YSYEKL. The CDR3 has 16 amino acids. The germline V and J ends were trimmed by 1 base and 8 bases, with 17 bases remaining between them. The CDR3 loop is CASSQGVQGRMEKLFF. CDR3 nucleotides: TGCGCCAGCAGCCAAGGAGTCCAGGGAAGGATGGAAAAACTGTTTTTT.

V is TRBV7-2 and J is TRBJ2-7; 7 bases are shared with TRBD2. Unmatched junction bases numbered 6, after V lost 1 base and J lost 6 bases. CDR3 length equals 14 residues. From germline, CDR1 is SGHTA and CDR2 FQGNSA. This CDR3 is CASSLEAGVTEQYF. CDR3 DNA sequence: TGTGCCAGCAGCTTAGAGGCGGGAGTGACCGAGCAGTACTTC.

The V gene is TRBV28, the J gene TRBJ2-7; the D is unclear. CDR1 MDHEN and CDR2 SYDVKM come from the germline V gene. The CDR3 length is 14 residues. The germline V and J ends were trimmed by 3 bases and 7 bases, with 16 bases remaining between them. CDR3 sequence: CASSFRGTYNEQYF. CDR3 coding DNA: TGTGCCAGCAGTTTTCGAGGAACCTACAATGAGCAGTACTTC. The whole variable domain, filled in from reference TRBV28 and TRBJ2-7, reads DVKVTQSSRYLVKRTGEKVFLECVQDMDHENMFWYRQDPGLGLRLIYFSYDVKMKEKGDIPEGYSVSREKKERFSLILESASTNQTSMYLCASSFRGTYNEQYFGPGTRLTVT.

This clonotype was seen repeatedly, ten times or more. The chain uses TRBV29-1 and TRBJ1-2; 11 bases are shared with TRBD1. Trimming took 5 bases from V and 6 from J; bases not matched to a gene: 17. The CDR3 extends over 17 amino acids. The germline CDR1 and CDR2 sequences are SQVTM and ANQGSEA. The CDR3 loop is CSVRRTGGSLKVDGYTF. The CDR3, as DNA: TGCAGCGTTAGGCGGACAGGGGGCTCCCTCAAGGTGGATGGCTACACCTTC.

This clonotype appeared many times. The chain joins TRBV18 to TRBJ2-3; 7 nucleotides line up with TRBD1. Germline V CDR1 and CDR2: KGHSH, LQKENI. CDR3 length equals 16 residues. The J segment lost 3 bases and the V segment lost 5 bases, leaving 11 bases of the junction unmatched. The CDR3 is CASSKIPGQQTDTQYF. The CDR3 nucleotides read TGTGCCAGCTCAAAGATCCCGGGACAGCAAACAGATACGCAGTATTTT. Filled out from reference TRBV18 and TRBJ2-3, the complete variable domain reads NAGVMQNPRHLVRRRGQEARLRCSPMKGHSHVYWYRQLPEEGLKFMVYLQKENIIDESGMPKERFSAEFPKEGPSILRIQQVVRGDSAAYFCASSKIPGQQTDTQYFGPGTRLTVL.

J is TRBJ2-1 and V is TRBV7-9; 10 nucleotides match TRBD2. With V trimmed by 2 bases and J by 6 bases, 4 bases remained unmatched. The CDR3 is 15 amino acids. Germline V gives CDR1 SEHNR, CDR2 FQNEAQ (reference sequence). The chain's CDR3 is CASSLSGREINEQFF. CDR3 DNA sequence: TGTGCCAGCAGCTTAAGCGGGAGGGAAATCAATGAGCAGTTCTTC.

Only a few counts were recorded for this clonotype. The chain recombines TRBV30 with TRBJ1-4; TRBD1 matches 8 bases. The J segment lost 1 base and the V segment lost 7 bases, leaving 2 bases of the junction unmatched. Germline V CDR1 and CDR2: GTSNPN, SVGIG (reference sequence). This CDR3 spans 13 amino acids. This chain's CDR3 is CAFDRGTNEKLFF. CDR3 bases: TGTGCCTTCGACAGGGGAACTAATGAAAAACTGTTTTTT.

The table lists this clonotype with a few counts. The chain links TRBV11-3 to TRBJ2-7, with TRBD2 matching over 12 bases. V was clipped by 4 bases and J by 6 bases; unmatched bases: 4. The CDR3 is made up of 14 amino acids. Germline V gene data show CDR1 as SGHNT and CDR2 as YENEEA. The CDR3 loop is CASSSSGRGGEQYF. DNA for the CDR3: TGTGCCAGCAGCTCTAGCGGGAGGGGCGGCGAGCAGTACTTC.

The chain uses TRBV11-2 and TRBJ2-7; a possible D gene is TRBD2 (6 bases). The CDR3 runs 14 residues. V was clipped by 7 bases and J by 2 bases, with 15 bases between them. Germline V gene data show CDR1 as SGHAT and CDR2 as FQNNGV. The DNA of the CDR3 is TGTGCCAGCACCCCCCGGGAGACAGCCTACGAGCAGTACTTC. Translation gives CASTPRETAYEQYF.

This clonotype was picked up many times. The chain couples TRBV12-5 to TRBJ2-1; TRBD2 agrees at 14 bases. Germline V gene lookup returns CDR1 LGHNT and CDR2 FRNRAP. V lost 1 base to trimming and J lost 5 bases; unmatched junction nucleotides: 7. CDR3 size: 18 residues. CDR3 in DNA: TGTGCTAGTGGTTTGGCCAGACTAGCGGGAGGGCCACACAATGAGCAGTTCTTC. It encodes CASGLARLAGGPHNEQFF. The entire variable domain, with the rest obtained from reference TRBV12-5 and TRBJ2-1, is as follows: DARVTQTPRHKVTEMGQEVTMRCQPILGHNTVFWYRQTMMQGLELLAYFRNRAPLDDSGMPKDRFSAEMPDATLATLKIQPSEPRDSAVYFCASGLARLAGGPHNEQFFGPGTRLTVL.

The chain recombines TRBV9 with TRBJ1-5; no clear D gene. Between the trimmed V and J ends, which lost 2 bases and 5 bases, there was a span of 8 bases. Per germline, CDR1 SGDLS and CDR2 YYNGEE. The CDR3 consists of 13 residues. CDR3 sequence (DNA): TGTGCCAGCAGCGTGGCAGACTATCAGCCCCAGCATTTT. Translation: CASSVADYQPQHF.

This chain links TRBV6-1 with TRBJ2-3; D tentatively fits TRBD1 or TRBD2 (5 bases each). The CDR3 is 15 residues long. CDR1 and CDR2 from the germline V gene are MNHNS and SASEGT. Between the trimmed V and J ends, which lost 7 bases and 3 bases, there was a span of 17 bases. CDR3 amino acids: CASTEGLGVTDTQYF. The CDR3 DNA is TGTGCCAGCACAGAGGGTCTAGGGGTGACAGATACGCAGTATTTT.

Many counts were recorded for this clonotype. V usage is TRBV2 and J usage is TRBJ1-3; D not resolved. CDR3 length equals 13 residues. Trimming took off 2 bases at V and 2 bases at J, with 4 bases between the two ends. In germline, CDR1 is SNHLY, CDR2 FYNNEI. Here the CDR3 DNA reads TGTGCCAGCAGTGAATGGGCTGGAAACACCATATATTTT. It specifies CASSEWAGNTIYF.

This clonotype was seen more than once but under ten times. CDR3 DNA: TGCAGCGTTGATTCCGGGGAGCTGTTTTTT. As protein: CSVDSGELFF. V and J are TRBV29-1 and TRBJ2-2; no firm D call. V was cut by 3 bases and J by 6 bases, with 2 bases left in between. The CDR3 contains 10 residues. The germline V gene encodes CDR1 SQVTM and CDR2 ANQGSEA.

This clonotype was counted ten times or more. The CDR3 coding sequence is TGTGCCTGGAGTGTAGGACGTGCGAACACCGGGGAGCTGTTTTTT. Amino acid sequence: CAWSVGRANTGELFF. The chain recombines TRBV30 with TRBJ2-2, with D unresolved. V lost 0 bases and J 0 bases, leaving 8 bases between the germline ends. Germline V CDR1 and CDR2: GTSNPN, SVGIG (reference sequence). This CDR3 is built from 15 residues.

This clonotype was seen many times. The rearrangement joins TRBV20-1 to TRBJ2-7; D gene unclear. This CDR3 has 11 amino acids. V gave up 3 bases and J gave up 5 bases, with 8 bases separating them. CDR1 is DFQATT, CDR2 SNEGSKA, per germline (reference sequence). The CDR3 DNA follows: TGCAGTGCTAGGTCCAATCACGAGCAGTACTTC. Translated, it gives CSARSNHEQYF.

The V gene is TRBV24-1, the J gene TRBJ2-7; D ambiguous. The V and J ends lost 0 bases and 5 bases respectively, with 4 bases between them. This CDR3 spans 12 amino acids. Germline lookup yields CDR1 KGHDR and CDR2 SFDVKD. The CDR3 DNA follows: TGTGCCACCAGTGATTTGGAAGACGAGCAGTACTTC. Translating gives CATSDLEDEQYF.

This clonotype was detected only a few times. The chain has TRBV4-3 and TRBJ2-7, with unresolved D. Between the trimmed V and J ends, which lost 0 bases and 3 bases, there was a span of 15 bases. Germline lookup yields CDR1 LGHNA and CDR2 YSLEER. The CDR3 has 16 amino acids. CDR3 in DNA: TGCGCCAGCAGCCAAGAAAATACGGACGCCAGCTACGAGCAGTACTTC. This sequence encodes CASSQENTDASYEQYF.

This clonotype was seen once. A much larger clone differs by one base, so this may be a read error. This rearrangement joins TRBV2 to TRBJ1-1, with a possible D match to TRBD1 (5 bases). The CDR3 has 13 residues. Germline assignment: CDR1 SNHLY and CDR2 FYNNEI. V was clipped by 8 bases and J by 6 bases, with 16 bases between them. In nucleotides, the CDR3 is TGTGCCAGCCCGTTTCTGGGGCTCGCTGAAGCTTTCTTT. Translating it yields CASPFLGLAEAFF.

This clonotype has ten or more counts. The V gene is TRBV5-6, the J gene TRBJ2-1, with 10 bases lining up with TRBD2. Per germline, CDR1 SGHDT and CDR2 YYEEEE. This CDR3 comprises 16 residues. V trimming: 1 base; J trimming: 3 bases; junction bases outside the gene matches: 4. The DNA for the CDR3 is TGTGCCAGCAGCTTGCTCAGCGGGGGGGGCTACAATGAGCAGTTCTTC. It yields the protein CASSLLSGGGYNEQFF.

This clonotype came up a few times. The chain uses TRBV6-2 or TRBV6-3 and TRBJ1-1; TRBD1 agrees at 7 bases. With 2 bases clipped from V and 6 bases from J, the junction kept 6 bases outside the gene matches. CDR3 length: 14 residues. Germline V gene lookup returns CDR1 MNHEY and CDR2 SVGEGT. Written as DNA, the CDR3 is TGTGCCAGCAGTTACAGACAGGGCGGCGCTGAAGCTTTCTTT. Protein sequence: CASSYRQGGAEAFF.

DNA of the CDR3: TGTGCCAGCAGCTTCGCACCGGGACAGGAGGACGGCTACACCTTC. Amino acid sequence: CASSFAPGQEDGYTF. This chain uses TRBV11-2 with TRBJ1-2; 8 nucleotides align to TRBD1. This CDR3 contains 15 residues. The V segment lost 3 bases and the J segment 8 bases; nucleotides outside the gene matches: 11. Looked up from germline, CDR1 is SGHAT and CDR2 is FQNNGV.

The rearrangement uses TRBV14 and TRBJ2-3, with D hard to call. CDR3 length: 15 residues. CDR1 and CDR2 from the germline V gene are SGHDN and FVKESK. With 2 bases removed from V and 1 base from J, the gap between germline ends came to 10 bases. CDR3 bases: TGTGCCAGCAGCCAACGCGGCGCGGGCACAGATACGCAGTATTTT. Translated, it gives CASSQRGAGTDTQYF.